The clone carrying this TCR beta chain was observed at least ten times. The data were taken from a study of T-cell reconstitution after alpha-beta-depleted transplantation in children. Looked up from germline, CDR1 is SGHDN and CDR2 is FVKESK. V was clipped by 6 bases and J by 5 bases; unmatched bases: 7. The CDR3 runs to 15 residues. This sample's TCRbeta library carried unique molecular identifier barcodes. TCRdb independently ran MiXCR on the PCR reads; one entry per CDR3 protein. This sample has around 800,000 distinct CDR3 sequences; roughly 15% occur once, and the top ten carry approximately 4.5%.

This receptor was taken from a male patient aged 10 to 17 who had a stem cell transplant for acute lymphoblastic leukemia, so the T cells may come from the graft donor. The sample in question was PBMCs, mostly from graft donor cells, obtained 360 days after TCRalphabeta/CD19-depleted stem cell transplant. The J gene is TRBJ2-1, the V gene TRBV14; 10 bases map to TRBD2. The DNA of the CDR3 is TGTGCCAGCAGTCCGAGGACTAGCGGCCACAATGAGCAGTTCTTC. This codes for CASSPRTSGHNEQFF.